The following is a TCR beta chain sequence with its context. Its antigen has not been determined. The record has no base qualities; no much larger clone is one base away. Between the V and J ends, shortened by 4 bases and 3 bases respectively, the junction contains 11 bases. Taken from the germline V gene, the CDR1 and CDR2 loops are SGHDN and FVKESK. The CDR3 holds 14 amino acids from the cysteine to the phenylalanine. Only CDR3 DNA is held: 42 bases, read in frame from base 1. The data are from a study of radiation and T cells in renal cell carcinoma (dated by TCRdb to 2020 to 2021). Study-level background: The samples were obtained from a clinical trial, where primary renal cell carcinomas were treated with 15 Gy stereotactic body radiation therapy and then removed by nephrectomy 4 weeks afterward. Across all 53 samples, several million unique CDR3 nucleotide sequences encoding 2,658,974 unique CDR3 amino acid sequences were identified. A total of 50 to 60 samples underwent TCR beta sequencing, made up of approximately 26 tumors and roughly 27 peripheral blood samples. Study-level results and caveats: Because pretreatment tumor biopsies were not available, the study could not determine whether clonotypes were already present within the tumor at baseline. Tracking of blood repertoire dynamics stopped at roughly 4 weeks after treatment, with no follow-up past that point. In blood, the top tumor clonotypes increased from baseline to 2 weeks after radiation and then shrank by 4 weeks, which suggests a temporary expansion of tumor-resident clones. Effects of radiation dose or scheduling on the TCR repertoire could not be addressed with the single-armed trial design.

Following the manufacturer's recommendations, the immunoSEQ kit was used to generate TCR beta libraries from genomic DNA. To prepare libraries, a first multiplex PCR with proprietary primers was run, followed by a second PCR that added unique barcodes, and a bead cleanup was done after each round. Each sample batch included a kit-provided positive control reaction and a negative control reaction. The final libraries underwent checking on an Agilent 4200 TapeStation D1000 ScreenTape, volumetric pooling, and quantification by qPCR. An Illumina NextSeq500 fitted with a MidOutput 150-cycle cartridge performed the sequencing, running 156 Read1 cycles and 15 Index1 cycles with the kit's custom primers. The pooled library was loaded at 1.0 pM, with an approximately 19% PhiX control spiked in. In the source study's methods: The vendor-processed data were analyzed in R, and a clonotype was defined as all T cells that share the same CDR3 nucleotide sequence. In the clone abundance analyses, frequencies were normalized to the 10,000 most abundant clones in each sample. Before analysis, public T cell clones were removed, and these numbered fewer than six per sample on average. Tumor-enriched clonotypes and baseline blood-enriched clonotypes were defined as those with an abundance difference of at least 32-fold between compartments. Clonotypes expanded or contracted between blood time points were identified with a beta-binomial differential abundance model. The Baroni-Urbani and Buser coefficient was used to measure tumor-blood repertoire similarity, and groups were compared with two-tailed Wilcoxon tests in R. TCRdb mirrors the immuneACCESS table, restricted to in-frame sequences. Some clones are absent from its copies; in checked studies, under half trace to an unresolved V gene, and the reason for the others is unknown. That table gives V, J and clone size, and the DNA gave D and trimming. This sample has some 72,000 clones in its table, and about 80% of those were observed once. Together, the top ten hold approximately 6.4% of the sample.

Explained via the paper, the time point label denotes: blood 2 weeks post-SBRT. The treatment or condition label corresponds to: 15 Gy SBRT to primary tumor, nephrectomy 4 weeks later. To follow tumor-enriched clonotypes, serial peripheral blood was collected from radiation-treated patients at baseline and at 2 weeks and 4 weeks after SBRT. Every patient had renal cell carcinoma of clear cell pathology. Genomic DNA for TCR sequencing was prepared using the QIAamp DNA Blood Mini Kit (Qiagen). Samples were included in the analyses only if all quality control checks were passed. The sequenced sample was blood, obtained from a patient whose treatment included radiotherapy and nephrectomy. This chain is built from TRBV14 and TRBJ2-3; TRBD2 is possibly the D segment (6 matching bases). The source is a man aged 55 to 70 with renal cell carcinoma. The DNA sequence reads TGTGCCAGCAGCCCCTCGGGGGTGACAGATACGCAGTATTTT. Translated, this is CASSPSGVTDTQYF.